These 9 T cell receptor beta chains originate from one sample sequenced in a study of response to subunit inactivated influenza vaccine. Via MiXCR, TCRdb re-called the RT-PCR reads, giving one row per CDR3 protein. This sample carries about 620,000 distinct CDR3 sequences, 12% of them seen once, and the ten largest clones take 10%. Material: PBMCs from blood, obtained on the day of vaccination. The receptors come from a man in his forties or fifties who received an inactivated influenza vaccine.

The rearrangement joins TRBV5-1 to TRBJ1-2; TRBD1 matches at 7 bases. The CDR3 runs 17 residues. Germline V gene sequence: CDR1 SGHRS, CDR2 YFSETQ. The trim removed 4 bases at V and 1 base at J, leaving 13 bases unmatched. This chain's CDR3 is CASSTHGTDQSNYGYTF. CDR3 coding DNA: TGCGCCAGCAGCACGCACGGGACAGATCAAAGTAACTATGGCTACACCTTC.

J is TRBJ2-3 and V is TRBV24-1; 7 positions agree with TRBD1. CDR1 and CDR2 from the germline V gene are KGHDR and SFDVKD. V lost 2 bases to trimming and J lost 2 bases; unmatched junction nucleotides: 9. This CDR3 spans 17 amino acids. This CDR3 reads CATSDSEKDRYTDTQYF. The CDR3 coding sequence is TGTGCCACCAGTGATTCCGAAAAGGACAGGTACACAGATACGCAGTATTTT.

J is TRBJ2-1 and V is TRBV6-4; the match to TRBD2 covers 8 bases. The ends lost 2 bases at V and 9 bases at J; junction bases unmatched: 3. This CDR3 contains 13 residues. Looked up from germline, CDR1 is MRHNA and CDR2 is SNTAGT. As DNA, the CDR3 is TGTGCCAGCAGTGACCGCCTAGCGGGTGAGCAGTTCTTC. Translation gives CASSDRLAGEQFF.

There are a few counts of this clonotype. The chain combines TRBV5-1 with TRBJ2-3; no reliable D call. V was clipped by 1 base and J by 0 bases, with 12 bases between them. Per the germline V gene, CDR1 is SGHRS and CDR2 is YFSETQ. This CDR3 spans 16 amino acids. CDR3 in amino acids: CASSLLQVVSTDTQYF. As DNA, the CDR3 is TGCGCCAGCAGCTTGTTGCAGGTGGTGAGCACAGATACGCAGTATTTT. Based on the CDR3 plus reference TRBV5-1 and TRBJ2-3, the full variable domain is KAGVTQTPRYLIKTRGQQVTLSCSPISGHRSVSWYQQTPGQGLQFLFEYFSETQRNKGNFPGRFSGRQFSNSRSEMNVSTLELGDSALYLCASSLLQVVSTDTQYFGPGTRLTVL.

With respect to this clonotype: The junction departs from the called germline gene at one end, perhaps through a read error. The chain combines TRBV20-1 with TRBJ2-1, with 9 bases matching TRBD2. CDR3 length: 15 amino acids. In germline, CDR1 is DFQATT, CDR2 SNEGSKA (reference sequence). CDR3 coding DNA: TGCAGTGTTAGAAATAGCGGGGGCTCCTACAATGAGCAGTTCTTC. It specifies CSVRNSGGSYNEQFF.

The chain recombines TRBV11-2 with TRBJ2-2, with D maybe TRBD2 (5 bases). The CDR3 spans 17 residues. V dropped 5 bases and J dropped 5 bases, with 21 bases sitting between them. Germline CDR1 and CDR2: SGHAT and FQNNGV. The CDR3 coding sequence is TGTGCCAGCAGCAACTCGGACTGGGGATTCGGGACCGGGGAGCTGTTTTTT. Translating it yields CASSNSDWGFGTGELFF.

The table lists this clonotype with a few counts. This chain links TRBV19 with TRBJ2-1; 10 positions match TRBD1. Losses at the gene ends were 7 bases for V and 9 bases for J; bases not matched to a gene: 9. Germline CDR1 reads LNHDA; CDR2 reads SQIVND (reference sequence). CDR3 length: 14 residues. The CDR3: CASTLGQGRTEQFF. The CDR3 DNA sequence: TGTGCCAGTACCCTGGGACAGGGGAGAACTGAGCAGTTCTTC.

The rearrangement links TRBV20-1 to TRBJ2-6; D is unclear. Germline V gene data show CDR1 as DFQATT and CDR2 as SNEGSKA (reference sequence). V shed 0 bases and J shed 4 bases, with 13 bases lying between them. CDR3 size: 16 residues. As DNA, the CDR3 is TGCAGTGCTAGAGATCCCCAGCAATCCGGGGCCAACGTCCTGACTTTC. Protein sequence: CSARDPQQSGANVLTF.

The CDR3: CASSLVFVDLNTEAFF. The CDR3 bases are TGTGCCAGCAGCTTAGTTTTCGTAGATCTGAACACTGAAGCTTTCTTT. The chain uses TRBV7-2 and TRBJ1-1; D remains unclear. The V end was cut by 1 base, the J end by 0 bases, with 12 bases between. Looked up from germline, CDR1 is SGHTA and CDR2 is FQGNSA. The CDR3 is 16 amino acids.